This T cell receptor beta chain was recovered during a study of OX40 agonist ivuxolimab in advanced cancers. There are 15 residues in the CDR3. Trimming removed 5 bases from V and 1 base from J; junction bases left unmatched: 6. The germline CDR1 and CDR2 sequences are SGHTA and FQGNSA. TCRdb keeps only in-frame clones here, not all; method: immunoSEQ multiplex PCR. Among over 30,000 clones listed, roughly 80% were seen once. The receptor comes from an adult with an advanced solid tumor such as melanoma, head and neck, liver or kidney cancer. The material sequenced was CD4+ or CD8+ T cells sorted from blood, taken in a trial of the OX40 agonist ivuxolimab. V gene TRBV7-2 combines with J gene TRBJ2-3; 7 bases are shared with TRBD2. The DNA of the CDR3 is TGTGCCAGCAGCCCCTACCTAGCGGGCACAGATACGCAGTATTTT. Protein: CASSPYLAGTDTQYF.